What follows are 2 T cell receptor beta chains derived from one specimen sequenced in a study of glioma-infiltrating T cells. The iRepertoire nested amplicon-rescue multiplex PCR amplified TCR alpha and beta CDR3s from RNA. TCRdb used MiXCR to reprocess the multiplex PCR reads, holding one entry per CDR3 protein. The repertoire holds 100,000 to 150,000 distinct CDR3 sequences, with more than 20% as singletons. The sequenced sample was glioma tissue, nonneoplastic brain tissue, or PBMCs (not recorded which). Every receptor here comes from a human donor with low-grade glioma or glioblastoma, undergoing nonglioma brain surgery, or in good health (not recorded which).

This clonotype was detected ten times or more. The V gene is TRBV4-1, the J gene TRBJ2-5; D perhaps matches TRBD2 (6 bases). Trimming cost V 4 bases and J 0 bases, with 12 bases left between them. The CDR3 has 15 residues. Per the germline V gene, CDR1 is MGHRA and CDR2 is YSYEKL. The CDR3 sequence is CASSPTQRDQETQYF. The CDR3 DNA reads TGCGCCAGCAGCCCAACGCAGCGGGACCAAGAGACCCAGTACTTC.

This chain joins TRBV20-1 and TRBJ1-1; D unresolved. The CDR3 totals 13 residues. Trimming pared 6 bases from V and 3 bases from J, leaving 14 bases between. Per germline, CDR1 DFQATT and CDR2 SNEGSKA (reference sequence). The CDR3: CSAHYDKDTEAFF. CDR3 bases: TGCAGTGCCCATTACGACAAGGACACTGAAGCTTTCTTT.